The clone carrying this T cell receptor beta chain was detected only a few times. Looked up from germline, CDR1 is LNHNV and CDR2 is YYDKDF (reference sequence). V shed 1 base and J 11 bases; nucleotides not matched to a gene: 11. This CDR3 is 16 amino acids long. The PCR was carried out with 60 Vbeta primers and 13 Jbeta primers. Measured with immunoSEQ multiplex PCR; TCRdb has only the in-frame clones, and not every one. Among 150,000 or so clones listed, approximately 80% were seen once. The sample comes from a study of cytomegalovirus exposure and HLA in healthy donors. The sequenced sample consisted of PBMCs. This TCR derives from a woman between 35 and 50 years old in good health and CMV-seropositive. This chain links TRBV15 with TRBJ1-1; TRBD1 aligns across 12 bases. CDR3 amino acids: CATSRGEVGQGASAFF. DNA of the CDR3: TGTGCCACCAGCAGAGGGGAGGTGGGACAGGGGGCATCGGCTTTCTTT.